One sample yielded the 29 T cell receptor beta chains listed below, sequenced in a study of a mutant IDH1 vaccine in newly diagnosed glioma. Measured with immunoSEQ multiplex PCR; TCRdb has only the in-frame clones, and not every one. The table includes about 96,000 clones, 80% detected once. Specified time point: baseline, week 1 (first vaccination visit). Treatment reported: pre-vaccination baseline after standard-of-care therapy. The sample consisted of PBMCs, taken from a glioma patient treated with radiotherapy, temozolomide or both. The receptors derive from a middle-aged man with glioma.

The chain combines TRBV5-1 with TRBJ1-4; D might be TRBD1 (5 bases). Per germline, CDR1 SGHRS and CDR2 YFSETQ. The CDR3 length is 15 residues. The V and J ends lost 0 bases and 8 bases respectively, with 14 bases between them. CDR3 in DNA: TGCGCCAGCAGCTTGGGACCTGGGGCCGGAGAAAAACTGTTTTTT. Protein sequence: CASSLGPGAGEKLFF.

V and J are TRBV28 and TRBJ2-1; 7 bases are a match to TRBD2. Germline trimming cut 6 bases from V and 13 bases from J; bases unmatched to any gene: 6. Germline CDR1 reads MDHEN; CDR2 reads SYDVKM. The CDR3 totals 11 residues. CDR3 nucleotide sequence: TGTGCCAGCAGCCCCACTAGCGAACAGTTCTTC. It translates to CASSPTSEQFF.

This clone came up once. This chain links TRBV28 with TRBJ2-7; D is undetermined. Trimming took 0 bases from V and 4 from J, leaving 7 bases between them. This CDR3 has 13 residues. CDR1 is MDHEN and CDR2 is SYDVKM in the germline V gene. In DNA form, the CDR3 reads TGTGCCAGCAGTTTATGGGCCTCTTACGAGCAGTACTTC. Translated, it gives CASSLWASYEQYF.

The chain joins TRBV4-2 to TRBJ2-2, with no clear D. The V end lost 3 bases, the J end lost 5 bases, and 7 bases lay between the germline ends. Germline-derived CDR1 and CDR2 are LGHNA and YNFKEQ. The CDR3 totals 13 residues. The CDR3 is CASSHPGTGELFF. CDR3 nucleotides: TGTGCCAGCAGCCACCCAGGAACCGGGGAGCTGTTTTTT.

The rearrangement links TRBV7-9 to TRBJ1-1; 8 bases match TRBD1. This CDR3 region has 14 residues. Trimming cost V 5 bases and J 1 base; bases outside gene matches: 3. CDR1 and CDR2 from the germline V gene are SEHNR and FQNEAQ (reference sequence). The CDR3 region has the DNA TGTGCCAGCAGCCAACAGGGGGGGAACACTGAAGCTTTCTTT. It codes for CASSQQGGNTEAFF.

The J gene is TRBJ2-7, the V gene TRBV6-6; the match to TRBD2 covers 7 bases. The ends lost 2 bases at V and 3 bases at J; junction bases unmatched: 4. The CDR3 runs 14 residues. Germline loops: CDR1 MNHNY, CDR2 SVGAGI (reference sequence). The CDR3 coding sequence is TGTGCCAGCAGTTACGGGGGAGGGGACTACGAGCAGTACTTC. This codes for CASSYGGGDYEQYF.

V gene TRBV19 combines with J gene TRBJ2-2; possibly TRBD2 for D (5 bases). Trimming removed 1 base at V and 3 bases at J, with 6 bases between. Germline V gene sequence: CDR1 LNHDA, CDR2 SQIVND (reference sequence). This CDR3 contains 14 residues. The CDR3 spells CASSIGTYTGELFF. Written as DNA, the CDR3 is TGTGCCAGTAGTATAGGGACTTACACCGGGGAGCTGTTTTTT.

The chain employs TRBV19 and TRBJ2-7; the D call may be TRBD1 or TRBD2 (5 bases each). The CDR3 totals 12 residues. Germline CDR1 and CDR2: LNHDA and SQIVND (reference sequence). Trimming shortened V by 4 bases and J by 4 bases, and 8 bases separated the two germline ends. The CDR3 sequence is CASSRDGYEQYF. The CDR3 DNA reads TGTGCCAGTAGTAGGGACGGATACGAGCAGTACTTC.

This clone was recorded many times. CDR3 sequence reads: CATSGQGAGQPQHF. The DNA for the CDR3 is TGTGCCACCAGTGGGCAGGGGGCAGGTCAGCCCCAGCATTTT. This chain connects TRBV15 to TRBJ1-5; 8 bases are shared with TRBD1. This CDR3 has 14 residues. The germline gives CDR1 LNHNV, CDR2 YYDKDF (reference sequence). The V and J ends lost 6 bases and 6 bases, in that order; junction bases with no gene match: 7.

The chain links TRBV5-6 to TRBJ2-2, with TRBD1 matching over 9 bases. The trim removed 0 bases at V and 6 bases at J, leaving 3 bases unmatched. This CDR3 has 15 residues. From germline, CDR1 is SGHDT and CDR2 YYEEEE. Here the CDR3 reads CASSLEGQGSGELFF. The CDR3 nucleotides are TGTGCCAGCAGCTTGGAGGGACAGGGCTCCGGGGAGCTGTTTTTT.

In this sample, this clone turned up once. The V and J genes are TRBV7-2 and TRBJ1-5; D call uncertain. Germline-derived CDR1 and CDR2 are SGHTA and FQGNSA. This CDR3 spans 14 amino acids. The V gene lost 4 bases and the J gene lost 2 bases, with 9 bases spanning the gap. CDR3 bases: TGTGCCAGCAGCTCCGACGGAGGCAATCAGCCCCAGCATTTT. It codes for CASSSDGGNQPQHF.

The chain combines TRBV4-3 with TRBJ1-1; D is unclear. This CDR3 has 16 amino acids. Trimming shortened V by 4 bases and J by 0 bases, and 15 bases separated the two germline ends. Germline V lookup: CDR1 LGHNA, CDR2 YSLEER. The DNA for the CDR3 is TGCGCCAGCAGCCTCCGCCCAAATAGGATGAACACTGAAGCTTTCTTT. Encoded protein: CASSLRPNRMNTEAFF.

The V and J genes are TRBV28 and TRBJ2-7, with D tentatively TRBD1 or TRBD2 (7 bases each). CDR1 MDHEN and CDR2 SYDVKM come from the germline V gene. V was pared by 7 bases and J by 3 bases, with 19 bases between. The CDR3 contains 15 residues. CDR3 region: CASIVGGGSFYEQYF. The CDR3 nucleotides read TGTGCCAGCATCGTAGGGGGCGGGAGCTTCTACGAGCAGTACTTC.

V gene TRBV28 combines with J gene TRBJ2-7; D is tentatively TRBD1 or TRBD2 (5 bases each). CDR3 length: 16 amino acids. CDR1 and CDR2 from the germline V gene are MDHEN and SYDVKM. The V gene lost 2 bases and the J gene lost 1 base, with 15 bases spanning the gap. The DNA of the CDR3 is TGTGCCAGCAGTTTACCGGGGCAGGGTGGATCCTACGAGCAGTACTTC. Amino acid sequence: CASSLPGQGGSYEQYF.

The chain recombines TRBV14 with TRBJ2-7, with no clear D. Germline CDR1 reads SGHDN; CDR2 reads FVKESK. Trimming stripped 5 bases from V and 3 bases from J, with 11 bases between. The CDR3 is made up of 13 amino acids. CDR3 amino acids: CASSEGQIYEQYF. The CDR3 region has the DNA TGTGCCAGCAGCGAAGGCCAGATCTACGAGCAGTACTTC.

The CDR3 protein is CASSKGLAGGSKTGELFF. CDR3 nucleotide sequence: TGTGCCAGCAGCAAGGGACTAGCGGGGGGAAGCAAAACCGGGGAGCTGTTTTTT. The chain carries TRBV7-2 and TRBJ2-2; the match to TRBD2 covers 15 bases. Trimming removed 5 bases from V and 5 bases from J; junction bases left unmatched: 9. This CDR3 has 18 residues. Germline lookup yields CDR1 SGHTA and CDR2 FQGNSA. Combining the CDR3 with reference TRBV7-2 and TRBJ2-2 gives the whole variable domain GAGVSQSPSNKVTEKGKDVELRCDPISGHTALYWYRQSLGQGLEFLIYFQGNSAPDKSGLPSDRFSAERTGGSVSTLTIQRTQQEDSAVYLCASSKGLAGGSKTGELFFGEGSRLTVL.

The chain employs TRBV15 and TRBJ2-1, with TRBD2 matching 12 bases. V lost 10 bases and J lost 0; bases outside the gene matches: 13. The length of the CDR3 is 18 residues. CDR1 is LNHNV and CDR2 is YYDKDF in the germline V gene (reference sequence). CDR3 DNA sequence: TGTGCCAGCGGGGGCGCTAGCGGGAGGGCCAGCTCCTACAATGAGCAGTTCTTC. It specifies CASGGASGRASSYNEQFF.

In its sample, this clone was seen once. The J gene is TRBJ1-4, the V gene TRBV5-3; the match to TRBD1 covers 7 bases. TRBV5-3 is labeled an ORF, and its function is uncertain. CDR3 length: 12 amino acids. Unmatched junction bases numbered 6, after V lost 8 bases and J lost 8 bases. The CDR3 DNA reads TGTGCCAGCAGCACCAGGGGGGAAAAACTGTTTTTT. This gives the protein CASSTRGEKLFF.

The genes are TRBV7-2 and TRBJ2-5; the D is unclear. Trimming took 3 bases from V and 5 from J, leaving 10 bases between them. Germline loops: CDR1 SGHTA, CDR2 FQGNSA. The CDR3 runs to 13 residues. The CDR3 nucleotides read TGTGCCAGCAGCTTGGGGATACGGGAGACCCAGTACTTC. It yields the protein CASSLGIRETQYF.

V is TRBV11-3 and J is TRBJ2-1; 11 bases match TRBD1. The CDR3 has 16 amino acids. Germline V gene sequence: CDR1 SGHNT, CDR2 YENEEA. The V gene end was trimmed by 0 bases and the J gene end by 3 bases; junction bases not matched to a gene: 1. The CDR3 DNA is TGTGCCAGCAGCTTAGAGGGGACAGGGGGCTACAATGAGCAGTTCTTC. This translates into CASSLEGTGGYNEQFF.

As concerns this clone: The junction and the germline gene differ at one end; a read error may be behind it. This chain uses TRBV7-7 with TRBJ2-5; tentative D call: TRBD2 (6 bases). The CDR3 runs to 13 residues. Germline CDR1 and CDR2: SSHAT and FNYEAQ (reference sequence). CDR3 residues: CASSLWGEETQYF. As DNA, the CDR3 is TGTGCTAGCAGCTTATGGGGGGAAGAGACCCAGTACTTC.

The genes are TRBV9 and TRBJ1-2; 9 bases fit TRBD1. J gave up 4 bases and V 4 bases, and 11 bases lay outside the gene matches. The length of the CDR3 is 16 residues. Per the germline V gene, CDR1 is SGDLS and CDR2 is YYNGEE. CDR3 sequence (DNA): TGTGCCAGCAGCTCAGGGGTGGGACAGGGCATCTATGGCTACACCTTC. The encoded protein is CASSSGVGQGIYGYTF.

The rearrangement joins TRBV19 to TRBJ1-1; perhaps TRBD1 as D (6 bases). The CDR3 loop spans 12 amino acids. From germline, CDR1 is LNHDA and CDR2 SQIVND (reference sequence). The V end was cut by 1 base, the J end by 7 bases, with 7 bases between. The CDR3: CASSIGRGEAFF. In DNA, the CDR3 is TGTGCCAGTAGTATAGGCAGGGGTGAAGCTTTCTTT.

The chain links TRBV7-2 to TRBJ1-6; D gene ambiguous. Germline assignment: CDR1 SGHTA and CDR2 FQGNSA. V lost 1 base, J lost 7 bases, and 8 bases lay in between. This CDR3 contains 14 residues. This CDR3 reads CASSLGWLNSPLHF. CDR3 bases: TGTGCCAGCAGCTTAGGTTGGCTAAATTCACCCCTCCACTTT.

The gene calls are TRBV5-1 and TRBJ2-3; maybe TRBD1 (6 bases). Trimming pared 4 bases from V and 5 bases from J, leaving 17 bases between. Germline-derived CDR1 and CDR2 are SGHRS and YFSETQ. This CDR3 spans 15 amino acids. Here the CDR3 DNA reads TGCGCCAGCAGCACCCAACAGGGACCCGGAGATACGCAGTATTTT. It yields the protein CASSTQQGPGDTQYF. The full variable domain, its missing parts supplied by reference TRBV5-1 and TRBJ2-3, is KAGVTQTPRYLIKTRGQQVTLSCSPISGHRSVSWYQQTPGQGLQFLFEYFSETQRNKGNFPGRFSGRQFSNSRSEMNVSTLELGDSALYLCASSTQQGPGDTQYFGPGTRLTVL.

V gene TRBV6-6 combines with J gene TRBJ2-7; D remains ambiguous. CDR1 MNHNY and CDR2 SVGAGI come from the germline V gene (reference sequence). This CDR3 is 14 amino acids long. Trimming took off 11 bases at V and 0 bases at J, with 17 bases between the two ends. The CDR3: CAGRGGLGSYEQYF. In DNA, the CDR3 is TGTGCCGGACGTGGTGGGTTGGGCTCCTACGAGCAGTACTTC.

The chain carries TRBV18 and TRBJ1-2, with D possibly being TRBD1 (6 bases). Germline lookup yields CDR1 KGHSH and CDR2 LQKENI. V was pared by 2 bases and J by 8 bases, with 18 bases between. The CDR3 spans 15 residues. The CDR3 sequence is CASSPSKEGGRGYTF. For the CDR3, the DNA is TGTGCCAGCTCACCATCGAAGGAGGGGGGCCGGGGCTACACCTTC.

This clone was seen a single time. The chain carries TRBV7-2 and TRBJ1-1, with no clear D. Germline-derived CDR1 and CDR2 are SGHTA and FQGNSA. V lost 1 base, J lost 0 bases, and 9 bases lay in between. This CDR3 spans 15 amino acids. CDR3 in amino acids: CASSLGGSMNTEAFF. DNA for the CDR3: TGTGCCAGCAGCTTAGGGGGATCCATGAACACTGAAGCTTTCTTT.

The chain carries TRBV7-2 and TRBJ1-2; perhaps TRBD1 as D (5 bases). CDR3 length: 15 amino acids. Trimming took 5 bases from V and 2 from J, leaving 15 bases between them. Germline-derived CDR1 and CDR2 are SGHTA and FQGNSA. The CDR3 protein is CASSPGTRVNYGYTF. Here the CDR3 DNA reads TGTGCCAGCAGCCCCGGGACCCGGGTCAACTATGGCTACACCTTC.